The 2 T cell receptor beta chains below come from one sample, sequenced in a study of PD-1 blockade in classical Hodgkin lymphoma. Clones were sequenced by immunoSEQ multiplex PCR, and TCRdb holds only the in-frame ones, with some missing. The sample has about 100,000 clones, around 89% seen once. In every patient, relapse followed autologous stem cell transplantation, while exposure to brentuximab vedotin differed. This specimen consisted of peripheral blood mononuclear cells (PBMCs), obtained before the second cycle of nivolumab. Source of these receptors: a human donor with classical Hodgkin lymphoma.

This rearrangement joins TRBV13 to TRBJ1-1; a weak D match, TRBD1 (5 bases). V was shortened by 1 base and J by 4 bases, with 10 bases between the two germline ends. Germline values: CDR1 PRHDT, CDR2 FYEKMQ (reference sequence). This CDR3 is 14 amino acids long. The CDR3 region is CASSLVSGGTEAFF. CDR3 DNA sequence: TGTGCCAGCAGCTTAGTATCGGGGGGCACTGAAGCTTTCTTT. Full variable domain (remainder filled in from reference TRBV13 and TRBJ1-1): AAGVIQSPRHLIKEKRETATLKCYPIPRHDTVYWYQQGPGQDPQFLISFYEKMQSDKGSIPDRFSAQQFSDYHSELNMSSLELGDSALYFCASSLVSGGTEAFFGQGTRLTVV.

As for this clone: Other nucleotide sequences from this sample produce the same CDR3. The rearrangement joins TRBV30 to TRBJ2-5, with D uncertain. The CDR3 totals 11 residues. V lost 1 base to trimming and J lost 5 bases, with 5 bases between them. The V gene's germline CDR1 is GTSNPN and CDR2 SVGIG (reference sequence). The CDR3 loop reads CAWSGGETQYF. The CDR3 nucleotides are TGTGCCTGGAGTGGTGGGGAGACCCAGTACTTC.